These 9 T cell receptor beta chains came from one sample sequenced in a study of shared clonotypes between healthy human individuals. Measured with immunoSEQ multiplex PCR; TCRdb has only the in-frame clones, and not every one. The table lists 450,000 to 500,000 clones, 81% of them singletons. Specimen: PBMCs. These receptor sequences come from a woman in her forties in good health. Some clones in this sample may be carry-over from other donors' samples.

This rearrangement joins TRBV28 to TRBJ2-7, with a possible D match to TRBD1 (6 bases). This CDR3 has 15 amino acids. Germline CDR1 and CDR2: MDHEN and SYDVKM. The V end lost 3 bases, the J end lost 3 bases, and 15 bases lay between the germline ends. The CDR3 DNA reads as TGTGCCAGCAGTTTTGCCGGTAACAGGGTCTACGAGCAGTACTTC. This sequence encodes CASSFAGNRVYEQYF.

Comment on this clone: A read error likely explains this, since a far larger clone differs by one base. The identical CDR3 is also encoded by other nucleotide sequences in the sample. The rearrangement uses TRBV29-1 and TRBJ2-1; the D gene could be TRBD1 or TRBD2 (5 bases each). V was pared by 2 bases and J by 8 bases, with 7 bases between. Germline CDR1 is SQVTM and CDR2 is ANQGSEA. CDR3 length: 11 residues. The CDR3 DNA follows: TGCAGCGTTGAATCGGGGCATGAGCAGTTCTTC. It yields the protein CSVESGHEQFF.

Turning to this clone: A far larger clone is a single base away, which makes a read error likely. The V gene is TRBV30, the J gene TRBJ2-7; possibly TRBD2 for D (6 bases). CDR1 is GTSNPN, CDR2 SVGIG, per germline (reference sequence). The CDR3 contains 15 residues. Trimming pared 3 bases from V and 2 bases from J, leaving 17 bases between. CDR3 protein: CAWSLGLSGTYEQYF. The CDR3 DNA reads TGTGCCTGGAGCCTCGGACTATCCGGGACCTACGAGCAGTACTTC.

This sequence joins TRBV7-2 and TRBJ2-5; 12 nucleotides match TRBD2. Germline values: CDR1 SGHTA, CDR2 FQGNSA. The V and J ends lost 6 bases and 5 bases, in that order; junction bases with no gene match: 7. The CDR3 is 15 amino acids. Written as DNA, the CDR3 is TGTGCCAGCAGACAGGGACTAGCGGGTCAGGAGACCCAGTACTTC. Protein: CASRQGLAGQETQYF.

The gene calls are TRBV4-1 and TRBJ1-1; weak D call: TRBD1 (5 bases). CDR1 is MGHRA and CDR2 is YSYEKL in the germline V gene. Trimming left V 3 bases short and J 1 base short, with 12 bases between. The CDR3 loop spans 15 amino acids. CDR3: CASSHFGDRNTEAFF. The CDR3 DNA follows: TGCGCCAGCAGCCACTTTGGAGACAGGAACACTGAAGCTTTCTTT.

The V gene is TRBV19, the J gene TRBJ1-5; D gene ambiguous. V lost 9 bases to trimming and J lost 3 bases, with 15 bases between them. CDR3 length equals 14 residues. Germline V lookup: CDR1 LNHDA, CDR2 SQIVND (reference sequence). The CDR3, as DNA: TGTGCCAGCGCCCATGGCAGGATCAATCAGCCCCAGCATTTT. Translated, it gives CASAHGRINQPQHF.

A few counts support this clone. Other DNA sequences from this sample encode an identical CDR3 as well. DNA of the CDR3: TGCGCCAGCAGCTTGGTAGCGGGCTCCACAGATACGCAGTATTTT. It is translated as CASSLVAGSTDTQYF. The J gene is TRBJ2-3, the V gene TRBV5-1; 7 bases are a match to TRBD2. CDR1 is SGHRS, CDR2 YFSETQ, per germline. The CDR3 has 15 residues. V lost 0 bases to trimming and J lost 2 bases; unmatched junction nucleotides: 3.

The chain has TRBV5-1 and TRBJ2-7, with TRBD2 matching over 8 bases. From germline, CDR1 is SGHRS and CDR2 YFSETQ. This CDR3 contains 15 residues. V was pared by 0 bases and J by 4 bases, with 6 bases of the junction left unmatched. The CDR3 DNA sequence: TGCGCCAGCAGCTTGGCCCCAGCGGGAGAATACGAGCAGTACTTC. This encodes CASSLAPAGEYEQYF. The variable domain in full, with the rest retrieved from reference TRBV5-1 and TRBJ2-7, is KAGVTQTPRYLIKTRGQQVTLSCSPISGHRSVSWYQQTPGQGLQFLFEYFSETQRNKGNFPGRFSGRQFSNSRSEMNVSTLELGDSALYLCASSLAPAGEYEQYFGPGTRLTVT.

The J gene is TRBJ1-1, the V gene TRBV27; D remains ambiguous. CDR1 MNHEY and CDR2 SMNVEV come from the germline V gene (reference sequence). The CDR3 runs 15 residues. V lost 6 bases to trimming and J lost 1 base, with 15 bases between them. The CDR3 coding sequence is TGTGCCAGCAGCCGCCAACCTTTCTGGAACACTGAAGCTTTCTTT. Protein sequence: CASSRQPFWNTEAFF.